The clone carrying this T cell receptor beta chain was seen once. This record belongs to a study of blood T cells in healthy people across ages. A minimum of 6 million PBMCs was isolated per sample. Combining a sample-barcoded 5' primer with a J-beta primer mix, a second PCR ran for about 6 to 12 cycles. One entry per CDR3 protein, called by TCRdb with MiXCR from the 5' RACE reads. This repertoire shows about 2 million distinct CDR3 sequences, around 48% found once; its top ten account for 2.1%. The CDR3 is made up of 18 amino acids. Germline assignment: CDR1 SGHTA and CDR2 FQGNSA. Trimming stripped 4 bases from V and 0 bases from J, with 21 bases between.

The source of this sequence is a woman aged 40 to 50 in good health. The material sequenced was blood. V is TRBV7-2 and J is TRBJ1-1; D is ambiguous. CDR3 in amino acids: CASSSYGPVPGLNTEAFF. The CDR3 region has the DNA TGTGCCAGCAGCTCCTATGGACCTGTTCCGGGGTTGAACACTGAAGCTTTCTTT. The variable domain in full, completed from reference TRBV7-2 and TRBJ1-1, reads GAGVSQSPSNKVTEKGKDVELRCDPISGHTALYWYRQSLGQGLEFLIYFQGNSAPDKSGLPSDRFSAERTGGSVSTLTIQRTQQEDSAVYLCASSSYGPVPGLNTEAFFGQGTRLTVV.